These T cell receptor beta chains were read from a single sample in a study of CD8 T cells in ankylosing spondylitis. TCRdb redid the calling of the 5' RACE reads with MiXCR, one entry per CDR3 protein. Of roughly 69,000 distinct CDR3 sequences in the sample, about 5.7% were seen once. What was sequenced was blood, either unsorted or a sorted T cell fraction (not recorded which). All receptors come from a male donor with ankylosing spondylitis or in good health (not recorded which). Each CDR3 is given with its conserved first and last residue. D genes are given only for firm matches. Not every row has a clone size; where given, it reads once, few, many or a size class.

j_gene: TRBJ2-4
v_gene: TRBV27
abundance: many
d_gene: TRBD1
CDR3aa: CASSPAGTVNIQYF
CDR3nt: TGTGCCAGCAGTCCCGCCGGGACAGTGAACATTCAGTACTTC

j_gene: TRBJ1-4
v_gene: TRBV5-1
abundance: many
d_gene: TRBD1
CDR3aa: CASSLGQGDEKLFF
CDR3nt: TGCGCCAGCAGCTTGGGACAGGGGGATGAAAAACTGTTTTTT

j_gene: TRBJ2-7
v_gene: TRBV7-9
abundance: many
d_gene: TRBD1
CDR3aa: CASSFRDSYEQYF
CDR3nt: TGTGCCAGCAGCTTCCGGGACAGCTACGAGCAGTACTTC

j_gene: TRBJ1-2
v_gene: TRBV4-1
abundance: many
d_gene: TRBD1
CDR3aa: CASSQSGQGNYGYTF
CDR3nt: TGCGCCAGCAGCCAATCGGGACAGGGTAACTATGGCTACACCTTC

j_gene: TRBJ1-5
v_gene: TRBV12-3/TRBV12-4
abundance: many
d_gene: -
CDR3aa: CASSPGSSGIGQPQHF
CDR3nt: TGTGCCAGCAGCCCCGGGAGTAGCGGAATCGGGCAGCCCCAGCATTTT

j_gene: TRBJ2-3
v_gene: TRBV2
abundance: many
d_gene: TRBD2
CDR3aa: CASSGGGETDTQYF
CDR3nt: TGTGCCAGCAGTGGCGGGGGGGAGACAGATACGCAGTATTTT

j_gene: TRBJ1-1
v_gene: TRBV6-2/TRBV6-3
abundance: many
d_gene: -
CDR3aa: CASSYSTGRGAVTEAFF
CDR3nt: TGTGCCAGCAGTTACTCAACGGGGCGGGGAGCGGTAACTGAAGCTTTCTTT

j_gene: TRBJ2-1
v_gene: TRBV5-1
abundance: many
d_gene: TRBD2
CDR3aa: CASSSSGGASSSYNEQFF
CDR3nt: TGCGCCAGCAGTTCTAGCGGGGGGGCCAGTAGCTCCTACAATGAGCAGTTCTTC

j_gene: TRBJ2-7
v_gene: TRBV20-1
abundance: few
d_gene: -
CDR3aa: CSASLEGVIYEQYF
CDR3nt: TGCAGTGCTTCTTTAGAAGGGGTTATCTACGAGCAGTACTTC

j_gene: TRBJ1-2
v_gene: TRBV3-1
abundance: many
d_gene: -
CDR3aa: CASSQGEYGYTF
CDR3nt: TGTGCCAGCAGCCAAGGGGAGTATGGCTACACCTTC

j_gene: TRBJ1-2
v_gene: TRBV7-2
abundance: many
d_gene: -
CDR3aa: CASSLPQSYGYTF
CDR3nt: TGTGCCAGCAGCTTACCCCAGTCCTATGGCTACACCTTC

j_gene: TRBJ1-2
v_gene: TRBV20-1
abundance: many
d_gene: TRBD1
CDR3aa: CSATRDRAVDGYTF
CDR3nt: TGCAGTGCTACCCGGGACAGGGCCGTGGATGGCTACACCTTC

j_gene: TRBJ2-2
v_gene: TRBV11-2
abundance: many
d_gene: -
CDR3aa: CASRVISTGELFF
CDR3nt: TGTGCCAGCAGGGTGATAAGCACCGGGGAGCTGTTTTTT

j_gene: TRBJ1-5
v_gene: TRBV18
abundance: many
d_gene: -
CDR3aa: CASSPIGGSGRQPQHF
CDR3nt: TGTGCCAGCTCACCGATTGGGGGGTCGGGTCGTCAGCCCCAGCATTTT

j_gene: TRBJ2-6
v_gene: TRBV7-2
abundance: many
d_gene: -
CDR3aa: CASSLATGAGANVLTF
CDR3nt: TGTGCCAGCAGCTTAGCGACGGGTGCTGGGGCCAACGTCCTGACTTTC

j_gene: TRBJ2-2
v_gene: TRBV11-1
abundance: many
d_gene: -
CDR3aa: CASSQPGGLRAGELFF
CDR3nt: TGTGCCAGCAGCCAACCTGGGGGGCTTAGGGCCGGGGAGCTGTTTTTT

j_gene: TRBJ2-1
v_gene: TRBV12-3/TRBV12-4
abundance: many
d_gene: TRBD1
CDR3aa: CASSLGQPYNEQFF
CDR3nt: TGTGCCAGCAGTTTGGGACAGCCCTACAATGAGCAGTTCTTC

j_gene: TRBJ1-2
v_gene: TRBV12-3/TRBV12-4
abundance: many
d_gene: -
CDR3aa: CASSLQDIVYGYTF
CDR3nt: TGTGCCAGCAGTTTGCAGGATATAGTCTATGGCTACACCTTC

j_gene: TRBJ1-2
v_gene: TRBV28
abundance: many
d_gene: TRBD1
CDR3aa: CASSPSQGGQGVYTF
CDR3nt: TGTGCCAGCAGTCCATCCCAGGGGGGACAGGGAGTATACACCTTC

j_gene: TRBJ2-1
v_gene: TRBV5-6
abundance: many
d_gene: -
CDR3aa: CASSFGQSNGYNEQFF
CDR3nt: TGTGCCAGCAGCTTCGGACAGTCCAATGGATACAATGAGCAGTTCTTC

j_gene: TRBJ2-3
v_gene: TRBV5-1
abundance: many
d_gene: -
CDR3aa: CASSLGEAGLTDTQYF
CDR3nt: TGCGCCAGCAGCTTGGGCGAGGCGGGGTTAACAGATACGCAGTATTTT

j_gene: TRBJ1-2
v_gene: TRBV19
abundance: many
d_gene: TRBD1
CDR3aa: CASTNRGDYGYTF
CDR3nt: TGTGCCAGTACCAACAGGGGTGACTATGGCTACACCTTC

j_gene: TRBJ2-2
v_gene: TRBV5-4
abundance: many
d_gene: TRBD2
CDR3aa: CASRAGTTNTGELFF
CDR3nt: TGTGCCAGCAGGGCCGGGACTACTAACACCGGGGAGCTGTTTTTT

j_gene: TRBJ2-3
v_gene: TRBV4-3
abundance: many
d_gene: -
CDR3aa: CASSQDPGFAGTDTQYF
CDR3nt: TGCGCCAGCAGCCAAGATCCCGGATTCGCTGGCACAGATACGCAGTATTTT

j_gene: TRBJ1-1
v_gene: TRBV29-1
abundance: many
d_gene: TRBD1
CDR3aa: CSVDSGQGATEAFF
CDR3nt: TGCAGCGTTGATTCCGGACAGGGGGCGACTGAAGCTTTCTTT

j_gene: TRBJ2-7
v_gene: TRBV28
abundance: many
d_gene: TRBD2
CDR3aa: CASRAGGPHEQYF
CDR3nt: TGTGCCAGCAGAGCGGGGGGGCCCCACGAGCAGTACTTC

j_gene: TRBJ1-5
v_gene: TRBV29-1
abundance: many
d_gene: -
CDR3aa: CSVEVVENQPQHF
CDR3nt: TGCAGCGTTGAAGTAGTGGAAAATCAGCCCCAGCATTTT

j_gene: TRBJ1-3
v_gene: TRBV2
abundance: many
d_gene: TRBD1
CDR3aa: CASSEGQGARGNTIYF
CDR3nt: TGTGCCAGCAGTGAGGGACAGGGGGCGCGAGGAAACACCATATATTTT

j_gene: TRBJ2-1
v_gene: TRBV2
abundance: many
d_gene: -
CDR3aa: CASKSDTSNEQFF
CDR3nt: TGTGCCAGCAAATCCGACACCTCAAATGAGCAGTTCTTC

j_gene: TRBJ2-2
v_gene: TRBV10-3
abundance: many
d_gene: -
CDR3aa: CAISRDMNTGELFF
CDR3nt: TGTGCCATCAGTCGGGACATGAACACCGGGGAGCTGTTTTTT

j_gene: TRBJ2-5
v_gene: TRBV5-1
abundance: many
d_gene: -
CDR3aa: CASSLEQGRSWMAQYF
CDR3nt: TGCGCCAGCAGCTTGGAACAGGGAAGGTCTTGGATGGCCCAGTACTTC

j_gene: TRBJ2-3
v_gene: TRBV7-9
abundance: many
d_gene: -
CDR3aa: CASSQRTSTDTQYF
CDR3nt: TGTGCCAGCAGCCAGAGGACTAGCACAGATACGCAGTATTTT

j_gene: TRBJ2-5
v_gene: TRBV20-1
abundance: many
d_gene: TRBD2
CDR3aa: CSAALGGGARETQYF
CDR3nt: TGCAGTGCCGCCCTAGGCGGGGGGGCGAGAGAGACCCAGTACTTC

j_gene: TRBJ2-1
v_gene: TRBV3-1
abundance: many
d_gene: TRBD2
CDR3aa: CASSPPRRGDYNEQFF
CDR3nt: TGTGCCAGCAGCCCGCCGAGGCGGGGGGACTACAATGAGCAGTTCTTC

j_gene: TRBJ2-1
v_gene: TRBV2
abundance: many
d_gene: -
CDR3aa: CASSEGGIDNEQFF
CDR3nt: TGTGCCAGCAGTGAAGGCGGGATAGACAATGAGCAGTTCTTC

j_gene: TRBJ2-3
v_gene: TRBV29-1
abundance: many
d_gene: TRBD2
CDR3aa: CSVVRGVGDTQYF
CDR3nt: TGCAGCGTTGTGCGGGGGGTTGGAGATACGCAGTATTTT

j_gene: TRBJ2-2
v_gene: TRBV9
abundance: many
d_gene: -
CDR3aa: CASSVGALNTGELFF
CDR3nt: TGTGCCAGCAGCGTAGGGGCTTTGAACACCGGGGAGCTGTTTTTT

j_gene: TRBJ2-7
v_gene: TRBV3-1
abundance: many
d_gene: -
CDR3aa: CASSPRTFAYEQYF
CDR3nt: TGTGCCAGCAGCCCCCGGACTTTCGCCTACGAGCAGTACTTC

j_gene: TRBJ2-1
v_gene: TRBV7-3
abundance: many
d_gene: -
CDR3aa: CASSQNIGVRQFF
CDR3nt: TGTGCCAGCAGCCAGAACATTGGGGTGCGGCAGTTCTTC

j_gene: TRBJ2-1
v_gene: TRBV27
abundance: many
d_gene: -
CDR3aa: CASSFIGGEQFF
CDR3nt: TGTGCCAGCAGTTTTATAGGGGGTGAGCAGTTCTTC

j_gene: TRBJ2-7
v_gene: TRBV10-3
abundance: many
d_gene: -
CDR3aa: CAISEPRDVYEQYF
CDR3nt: TGTGCCATCAGTGAGCCCCGGGACGTCTACGAGCAGTACTTC

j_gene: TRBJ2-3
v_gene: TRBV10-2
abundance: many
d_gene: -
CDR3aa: CASRKEDSTSTDTQYF
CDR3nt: TGCGCCAGCAGAAAGGAGGACAGCACTAGCACAGATACGCAGTATTTT

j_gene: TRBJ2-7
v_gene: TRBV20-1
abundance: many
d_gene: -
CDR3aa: CSGRQAHEQYF
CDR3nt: TGCAGTGGGAGACAGGCCCACGAGCAGTACTTC

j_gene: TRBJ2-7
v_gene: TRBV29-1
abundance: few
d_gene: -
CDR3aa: CSVEGTPDADGQYF
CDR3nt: TGCAGCGTTGAAGGAACCCCTGATGCCGACGGGCAGTACTTC

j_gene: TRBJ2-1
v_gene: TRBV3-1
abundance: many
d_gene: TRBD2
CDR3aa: CASSQGLAGGDEQFF
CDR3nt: TGTGCCAGCAGCCAAGGACTAGCGGGGGGCGATGAGCAGTTCTTC

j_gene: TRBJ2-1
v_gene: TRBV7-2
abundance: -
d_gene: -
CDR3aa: CASSLGFGPPEQFF
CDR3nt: TGTGCCAGCAGCTTAGGTTTCGGACCACCTGAGCAGTTCTTC

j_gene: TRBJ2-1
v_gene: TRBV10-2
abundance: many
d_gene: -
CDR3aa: CASRERMYNEQFF
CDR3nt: TGCGCCAGCCGGGAGCGTATGTACAATGAGCAGTTCTTC

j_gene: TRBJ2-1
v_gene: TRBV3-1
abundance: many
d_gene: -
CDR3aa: CASSPNELAYNEQFF
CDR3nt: TGTGCCAGCAGCCCCAACGAATTGGCCTACAATGAGCAGTTCTTC

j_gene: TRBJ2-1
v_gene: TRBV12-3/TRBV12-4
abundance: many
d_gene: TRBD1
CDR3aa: CASSFQGAGDEQFF
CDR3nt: TGTGCCAGCAGTTTTCAGGGGGCTGGGGATGAGCAGTTCTTC

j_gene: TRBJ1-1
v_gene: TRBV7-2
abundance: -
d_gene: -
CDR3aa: CASSLSVNTEAFF
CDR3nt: TGTGCCAGCAGCTTGTCCGTCAACACTGAAGCTTTCTTT

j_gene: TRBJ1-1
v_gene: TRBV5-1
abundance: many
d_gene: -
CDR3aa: CASSFFLLDGITEAFF
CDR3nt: TGCGCCAGCAGCTTTTTTTTGCTGGACGGGATCACTGAAGCTTTCTTT

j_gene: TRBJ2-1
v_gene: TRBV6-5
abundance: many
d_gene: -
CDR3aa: CASSYGGFQEADEQFF
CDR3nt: TGTGCCAGCAGTTACGGCGGTTTCCAGGAGGCTGATGAGCAGTTCTTC